Shown below are 16 T cell receptor beta chains from a single sample sequenced in a study of T cells after posttransplantation cyclophosphamide (dated by TCRdb to the mid-2010s). The sample's treatment or condition, from its label and the paper: high-dose cyclophosphamide on days +3 and +4 as single-agent GVHD prophylaxis. PTCy patients received busulfan and fludarabine conditioning, a related or unrelated marrow graft, and cyclophosphamide on days +3 and +4. Library prep was done by the immunoSEQ multiplex PCR assay. Held by TCRdb, this immuneACCESS table contains in-frame sequences only and omits some clones. Under half of the omission traces to an unresolved V gene where checked; the cause of the rest is unknown. The sample features fewer than 3,000 clones, and none is a singleton. The leading ten clones occupy about a sixth of the sample. The starting material was PBMCs, obtained 30 days after allogeneic stem cell transplant with posttransplant cyclophosphamide. The receptors derive from a female patient between 55 and 75 years old who received an allogeneic stem cell transplant from an unrelated donor, was CMV-positive, and had acute GVHD only. Some T cells may originate with the graft donor following a transplant.

This clone was observed at least ten times. The chain links TRBV10-3 to TRBJ2-3; D not resolved. The CDR3 consists of 11 residues. Trimming cost V 8 bases and J 3 bases, with 6 bases left between them. The germline gives CDR1 ENHRY, CDR2 SYGVKD. The CDR3 DNA follows: TGTGCCATCGGCCGTACAGATACGCAGTATTTT. Its protein product is CAIGRTDTQYF.

This clone is medium-sized by share. This chain links TRBV7-9 with TRBJ2-1; perhaps D is TRBD1 or TRBD2 (7 bases each). Trimming removed 6 bases at V and 5 bases at J, with 20 bases between. This CDR3 region has 16 residues. Germline CDR1 is SEHNR and CDR2 is FQNEAQ (reference sequence). The chain's CDR3 is CASRPGQRDFNNEQFF. In DNA form, the CDR3 reads TGTGCCAGCAGGCCGGGACAGCGGGACTTCAACAATGAGCAGTTCTTC.

This clone occurred many times. V and J are TRBV28 and TRBJ1-1, with unresolved D. Trimming left V 3 bases short and J 4 bases short, with 12 bases between. Per the germline V gene, CDR1 is MDHEN and CDR2 is SYDVKM. This CDR3 has 14 residues. This CDR3 reads CASSFPARGTEAFF. Written as DNA, the CDR3 is TGTGCCAGCAGTTTCCCTGCCAGAGGCACTGAAGCTTTCTTT.

A few counts support this clone. Germline is not matched at one junction end, which may reflect a read error. The V and J genes are TRBV4-3 and TRBJ2-1; possibly TRBD2 for D (6 bases). CDR1 is LGHNA, CDR2 YSLEER, per germline. There are 16 residues in the CDR3. The CDR3 DNA sequence: TGCGCCAGCAGCCAAGAATGGGGGGTAAGCTACAATCAGCAGTTCTTC. Encoded protein: CASSQEWGVSYNQQFF.

This clone was counted at least ten times. The chain carries TRBV9 and TRBJ1-3, with 7 bases aligning to TRBD1. The CDR3 consists of 16 residues. The germline CDR1 and CDR2 sequences are SGDLS and YYNGEE. J gave up 4 bases and V 2 bases, and 9 bases lay outside the gene matches. DNA for the CDR3: TGTGCCAGCAGCGTCACCAGAGGGGGCGAGGGAAACACCATATATTTT. This translates into CASSVTRGGEGNTIYF.

The table lists this clone with many counts. The V call is TRBV6-5, the J call TRBJ2-2; possible D gene TRBD1, 6 bases. The V end was cut by 6 bases, the J end by 2 bases, with 13 bases between. Per germline, CDR1 MNHEY and CDR2 SVGAGI. The CDR3 contains 15 residues. The CDR3 DNA reads as TGTGCCAGCAGCCCGACAGGTTACAACACCGGGGAGCTGTTTTTT. Encoded protein: CASSPTGYNTGELFF.

This clone was counted ten times or more. The chain has TRBV5-1 and TRBJ2-1, with TRBD2 identical over 7 bases. Trimming cost V 5 bases and J 0 bases; bases outside gene matches: 14. Per the germline V gene, CDR1 is SGHRS and CDR2 is YFSETQ. The CDR3 sequence is 18 residues long. CDR3 sequence: CASSMGRGPSGSYNEQFF. The CDR3 nucleotides read TGCGCCAGCAGTATGGGCCGGGGCCCTAGCGGCTCCTACAATGAGCAGTTCTTC.

This clone was found many times. V gene TRBV5-6 combines with J gene TRBJ1-1, with 9 positions matching TRBD1. Trimming cost V 3 bases and J 7 bases; bases outside gene matches: 4. CDR1 and CDR2 (germline): SGHDT, YYEEEE. The CDR3 consists of 13 residues. CDR3 loop: CASSYGTGSEAFF. Here the CDR3 DNA reads TGTGCCAGCAGCTATGGGACAGGGAGTGAAGCTTTCTTT.

This clone was seen only a few times. This CDR3 reads CASSVGGNGNEQFF. The CDR3 region has the DNA TGTGCCAGCAGCGTCGGGGGGAATGGCAATGAGCAGTTCTTC. This chain uses TRBV9 with TRBJ2-1; TRBD2 matches at 7 bases. CDR1 SGDLS and CDR2 YYNGEE come from the germline V gene. The CDR3 spans 14 residues. V shed 2 bases, J shed 6 bases, and the junction held 5 bases outside the gene matches. The complete variable domain, with remaining parts taken from reference TRBV9 and TRBJ2-1, reads DSGVTQTPKHLITATGQRVTLRCSPRSGDLSVYWYQQSLDQGLQFLIQYYNGEERAKGNILERFSAQQFPDLHSELNLSSLELGDSALYFCASSVGGNGNEQFFGPGTRLTVL.

This clone has a count of ten or more. Other DNA sequences in this specimen translate into the identical CDR3. The V and J genes are TRBV7-9 and TRBJ2-4; 10 bases are a match to TRBD1. V shed 4 bases, J shed 3 bases, and the junction held 6 bases outside the gene matches. Germline lookup yields CDR1 SEHNR and CDR2 FQNEAQ (reference sequence). This CDR3 spans 16 amino acids. CDR3 sequence: CASSSRQGADKNIQYF. Here the CDR3 DNA reads TGTGCCAGCAGCTCGAGACAGGGGGCTGACAAAAACATTCAGTACTTC.

By share of the sample, this clone is medium-sized. V gene TRBV10-3 combines with J gene TRBJ1-1; no definite D call. Germline values: CDR1 ENHRY, CDR2 SYGVKD. The CDR3 extends over 11 amino acids. Trimming stripped 9 bases from V and 4 bases from J, with 9 bases between. CDR3 loop: CAIMEGTEAFF. The CDR3 region has the DNA TGTGCCATAATGGAGGGCACTGAAGCTTTCTTT.

On this clone: A read error is possible here, since a much larger clone lies one base away. The rearrangement joins TRBV12-3 or TRBV12-4 to TRBJ1-5; 9 nucleotides agree with TRBD1. The trim removed 6 bases at V and 13 bases at J, leaving 7 bases unmatched. The CDR3 spans 12 residues. This CDR3 is CASRRGQGRQHF. The CDR3 DNA sequence: TGTGCCAGCAGGCGGGGACAGGGCCGGCAGCATTTT.

This clone was seen at least ten times. The J gene is TRBJ1-1, the V gene TRBV27; D perhaps matches TRBD1 (5 bases). Germline values: CDR1 MNHEY, CDR2 SMNVEV (reference sequence). The CDR3 is made up of 14 amino acids. The germline V and J ends were trimmed by 2 bases and 1 base, with 8 bases remaining between them. The CDR3 region has the DNA TGTGCCAGCAGTTTAACGGGGGGGAACACTGAAGCTTTCTTT. The encoded protein is CASSLTGGNTEAFF.

This clone was observed many times. V usage is TRBV19 and J usage is TRBJ1-2; D possibly corresponds to TRBD1 (6 bases). The germline CDR1 and CDR2 sequences are LNHDA and SQIVND (reference sequence). The CDR3 has 14 amino acids. The V end lost 6 bases, the J end lost 4 bases, and 15 bases lay between the germline ends. CDR3 nucleotides: TGTGCCAGTAGCCCGATATACAGGGTCTATGGCTACACCTTC. Encoded protein: CASSPIYRVYGYTF.

This clone was recorded at least ten times. The chain joins TRBV11-2 to TRBJ2-7; perhaps TRBD2 as D (5 bases). Germline CDR1 and CDR2: SGHAT and FQNNGV. The CDR3 spans 15 residues. Trimming removed 1 base from V and 5 bases from J, with 15 bases in between. The CDR3 is CASSLVGPAGDEQYF. In nucleotides, the CDR3 is TGTGCCAGCAGCTTAGTTGGGCCCGCCGGGGACGAGCAGTACTTC. Full variable domain (outside the CDR3, taken from reference TRBV11-2 and TRBJ2-7): EAGVAQSPRYKIIEKRQSVAFWCNPISGHATLYWYQQILGQGPKLLIQFQNNGVVDDSQLPKDRFSAERLKGVDSTLKIQPAKLEDSAVYLCASSLVGPAGDEQYFGPGTRLTVT.

Many counts were recorded for this clone. As DNA, the CDR3 is TGTGCCAGCAGTTTATCTATGGGGGCATCCTTGCCCCAGCATTTT. This gives the protein CASSLSMGASLPQHF. The chain employs TRBV27 and TRBJ1-5, with TRBD1 as a possible D gene (6 bases). CDR3 size: 15 residues. Germline CDR1 MNHEY, CDR2 SMNVEV (reference sequence). The germline V and J ends were trimmed by 0 bases and 9 bases, with 15 bases remaining between them.